Listed below are T cell receptor beta chains from one sample, sequenced in a study of beta chain features in type 1 diabetes. Generated by immunoSEQ multiplex PCR, the TCRdb table keeps only in-frame clones and is missing some. The sample yields some 900,000 clones, about 17% seen once. Specimen: naive CD4+ T cells from blood. Every receptor here comes from a woman under 30 in good health. Each CDR3 is given with its conserved first and last residue. Each record gives: clone size, J gene, D gene, V gene, CDR3 DNA, CDR3 protein. The D gene is left open where the match is weak. Clone size is not always given. Where it is, it says once, few, many or a class for expanded clones.

size: -; J: TRBJ2-1; D: -; V: TRBV7-9; DNA: TGTGCCAGCAGCCTAAGTTCGGCAGGGGCGTACAATGAGCAGTTCTTC; CDR3: CASSLSSAGAYNEQFF
size: -; J: TRBJ2-2; D: TRBD2; V: TRBV27; DNA: TGTGCCAGCAGGCCGCGGGGGGCGCGGGTAGCGGGAGTCTCCGGGGAGCTGTTTTTT; CDR3: CASRPRGARVAGVSGELFF
size: few; J: TRBJ2-1; D: TRBD2; V: TRBV5-1; DNA: TGCGCCAGCAGCCCGCGGAGTAGCGGGGACAATGAGCAGTTCTTC; CDR3: CASSPRSSGDNEQFF
size: -; J: TRBJ1-4; D: -; V: TRBV5-1; DNA: TGCGCCAGCAGCTTGTCGGCAGGCGCTAATGAAAAACTGTTTTTT; CDR3: CASSLSAGANEKLFF
size: -; J: TRBJ1-3; D: -; V: TRBV27; DNA: TGTGCCAGCAGTTTACGGGTCGGAAACACCATATATTTT; CDR3: CASSLRVGNTIYF
size: -; J: TRBJ2-2; D: TRBD2; V: TRBV5-8; DNA: TGTGCCAGCAGCTTACTAGCGGGAGTAACCGGGGAGCTGTTTTTT; CDR3: CASSLLAGVTGELFF
size: few; J: TRBJ2-7; D: -; V: TRBV20-1; DNA: TGCAGTGTCGACGGGGTCGACGAGCAGTACTTC; CDR3: CSVDGVDEQYF
size: few; J: TRBJ1-1; D: -; V: TRBV7-2; DNA: TGTGCCAGCAGCTTTGGGGAGACGGACACTGAAGCTTTCTTT; CDR3: CASSFGETDTEAFF
size: -; J: TRBJ1-4; D: -; V: TRBV5-1; DNA: TGCGCCAGCAGCTTGGCAGGGGTACCTAATGAAAAACTGTTTTTT; CDR3: CASSLAGVPNEKLFF
size: -; J: TRBJ2-7; D: TRBD2; V: TRBV6-5; DNA: TGTGCCAGCAGATTAGCGGGACCGTACGAGCAGTACTTC; CDR3: CASRLAGPYEQYF
size: -; J: TRBJ1-2; D: TRBD1; V: TRBV28; DNA: TGTGCCAGCAGTTTAGGTGACAGGGGAAATGGCTACACCTTC; CDR3: CASSLGDRGNGYTF
size: few; J: TRBJ1-5; D: -; V: TRBV7-2; DNA: TGTGCCAGCAGCTTAGCGCCCACCCAGCCCCAGCATTTT; CDR3: CASSLAPTQPQHF
size: -; J: TRBJ2-7; D: -; V: TRBV7-9; DNA: TGTGCCAGCAGCTCCGGGACTTACGAGCAGTACTTC; CDR3: CASSSGTYEQYF
size: -; J: TRBJ1-2; D: -; V: TRBV28; DNA: TGTGCCAGCACCGCGTGGAACTATGGCTACACCTTC; CDR3: CASTAWNYGYTF
size: few; J: TRBJ2-3; D: -; V: TRBV28; DNA: TGTGCCAGCAGGCTACGATCAGGGCTTAGCACAGATACGCAGTATTTT; CDR3: CASRLRSGLSTDTQYF
size: few; J: TRBJ1-1; D: -; V: TRBV2; DNA: TGTGCCAGCGTTTTTGTAGGGGGCACTGAAGCTTTCTTT; CDR3: CASVFVGGTEAFF
size: few; J: TRBJ2-5; D: -; V: TRBV5-1; DNA: TGCGCCAGCAGCCCAGGGACAACCCAAGAGACCCAGTACTTC; CDR3: CASSPGTTQETQYF
size: once; J: TRBJ2-7; D: -; V: TRBV10-1; DNA: TGCGCCAGCAGGGTTCAACCCGAGCAGTACTTC; CDR3: CASRVQPEQYF
size: few; J: TRBJ1-1; D: -; V: TRBV5-1; DNA: TGCGCCAGCAGCTTTGGCAGGAACACTGAAGCTTTCTTT; CDR3: CASSFGRNTEAFF
size: few; J: TRBJ2-5; D: -; V: TRBV14; DNA: TGTGCCAGCAGCCAAGTCGTTGGGGCCCAAGAGACCCAGTACTTC; CDR3: CASSQVVGAQETQYF
size: few; J: TRBJ1-5; D: -; V: TRBV7-2; DNA: TGTGCCAGCAGCTTCTACGGGGGGTTTGAGCCCCAGCATTTT; CDR3: CASSFYGGFEPQHF
size: once; J: TRBJ2-3; D: TRBD2; V: TRBV18; DNA: TGTGCCAGCTCACACGAACCGACTAGCGCCCCTAGCACAGATACGCAGTATTTT; CDR3: CASSHEPTSAPSTDTQYF
size: -; J: TRBJ2-1; D: TRBD2; V: TRBV2; DNA: TGTGCCAGCAGGCGGGAGGGTCGGGAGCAGTTCTTC; CDR3: CASRREGREQFF
size: -; J: TRBJ2-5; D: TRBD1; V: TRBV6-1; DNA: TGTGCCAGCAGCCAGACAGGGGTAGAAGAGACCCAGTACTTC; CDR3: CASSQTGVEETQYF
size: few; J: TRBJ1-5; D: TRBD1; V: TRBV2; DNA: TGTGCCACCGGGACAGGGTTTGGGCAGCCCCAGCATTTT; CDR3: CATGTGFGQPQHF
size: few; J: TRBJ1-1; D: TRBD1; V: TRBV4-2; DNA: TGTGCCAGCAGTCGACAGGGGACGATGAACACTGAAGCTTTCTTT; CDR3: CASSRQGTMNTEAFF
size: few; J: TRBJ1-2; D: TRBD1; V: TRBV9; DNA: TGTGCCAGCAGCCCTGGGGACAGGTCCTATGGCTACACCTTC; CDR3: CASSPGDRSYGYTF
size: few; J: TRBJ2-3; D: -; V: TRBV6-6; DNA: TGTGCCAGCGCCGCTAGCACAGATACGCAGTATTTT; CDR3: CASAASTDTQYF
size: few; J: TRBJ2-5; D: -; V: TRBV5-6; DNA: TGTGCCAGCAGCTTGGTGGGAGAGACCCAGTACTTC; CDR3: CASSLVGETQYF
size: few; J: TRBJ2-1; D: -; V: TRBV29-1; DNA: TGCAGCGTTGCTGGGGTACTATACAATGAGCAGTTCTTC; CDR3: CSVAGVLYNEQFF
size: -; J: TRBJ2-7; D: -; V: TRBV2; DNA: TGTGCCAGCGGTACACCCTACTACGAGCAGTACTTC; CDR3: CASGTPYYEQYF
size: -; J: TRBJ2-1; D: TRBD2; V: TRBV7-9; DNA: TGTGCCAGCAGCCGGTGGGGGGGATCCTACAATGAGCAGTTCTTC; CDR3: CASSRWGGSYNEQFF
size: -; J: TRBJ2-5; D: -; V: TRBV5-1; DNA: TGCGCCAGCAGCTTGGCCCTGGGGGAGACCCAGTACTTC; CDR3: CASSLALGETQYF
size: -; J: TRBJ2-3; D: TRBD2; V: TRBV5-8; DNA: TGTGCCAGCAGCCGGACTAGCGGGAATAGAGCAGATACGCAGTATTTT; CDR3: CASSRTSGNRADTQYF
size: -; J: TRBJ2-7; D: -; V: TRBV4-1; DNA: TGCGCCAGCAGCCAAGATACAGATACTACAGCCTACGAGCAGTACTTC; CDR3: CASSQDTDTTAYEQYF
size: few; J: TRBJ1-2; D: -; V: TRBV19; DNA: TGTGCCAGTAGAAATTCAGAGTACAACTATGGCTACACCTTC; CDR3: CASRNSEYNYGYTF
size: -; J: TRBJ2-1; D: TRBD1; V: TRBV7-2; DNA: TGTGCCAGCAGCTTAGGTTCGGGACAGCCCTACAATGAGCAGTTCTTC; CDR3: CASSLGSGQPYNEQFF
size: -; J: TRBJ2-2; D: -; V: TRBV7-8; DNA: TGTGCCAGCAGCAAAGGACGTAACCCCGGGGAGCTGTTTTTT; CDR3: CASSKGRNPGELFF
size: few; J: TRBJ2-5; D: -; V: TRBV6-1; DNA: TGTGCCAGCAGTGAAGTGGTCAGGGAAGAGACCCAGTACTTC; CDR3: CASSEVVREETQYF
size: -; J: TRBJ1-2; D: TRBD1; V: TRBV28; DNA: TGTGCCAGCAGTCCCCCTGGGACAGCCTATGGCTACACCTTC; CDR3: CASSPPGTAYGYTF
size: few; J: TRBJ1-1; D: -; V: TRBV29-1; DNA: TGCAGCGTTGGAGGAGGGACTGAAGCTTTCTTT; CDR3: CSVGGGTEAFF
size: few; J: TRBJ2-2; D: TRBD1; V: TRBV5-1; DNA: TGCGCCAGCAGCTTCTCGGGACAGTCCACCGGGGAGCTGTTTTTT; CDR3: CASSFSGQSTGELFF
size: -; J: TRBJ2-1; D: TRBD2; V: TRBV11-1; DNA: TGTGCCAGCAGCCGGAGCCCACGGACTAGCGGTTCCAATGAGCAGTTCTTC; CDR3: CASSRSPRTSGSNEQFF
size: few; J: TRBJ2-5; D: -; V: TRBV28; DNA: TGTGCCAGCAGTCACACTAGGGGGGGAGAGACCCAGTACTTC; CDR3: CASSHTRGGETQYF
size: -; J: TRBJ2-7; D: -; V: TRBV25-1; DNA: TGTGCCAGCAGTGAATATGGGAAAACCGAGCAGTACTTC; CDR3: CASSEYGKTEQYF
size: few; J: TRBJ1-3; D: -; V: TRBV7-8; DNA: TGTGCCAGCAGCTCAGACCGGTTATATGGAAACACCATATATTTT; CDR3: CASSSDRLYGNTIYF
size: -; J: TRBJ2-3; D: -; V: TRBV6-1; DNA: TGTGCCAGCAAACGACAGGACTCCGCCGATACGCAGTATTTT; CDR3: CASKRQDSADTQYF
size: few; J: TRBJ1-2; D: TRBD1; V: TRBV27; DNA: TGTGCCAGCAGTTTGAACAGGGGTAACTATGGCTACACCTTC; CDR3: CASSLNRGNYGYTF